This TCR beta chain was sequenced in a study of cytomegalovirus exposure and HLA in healthy donors. Regarding the study as a whole: Other equally common chains were less clonally expanded than HLA-associated TCR beta chains, a later analysis showed. Several of the most significant clusters appeared linked to common viral pathogens, based on a later analysis. CMV serostatus stood as the only immune exposure information on hand.

CDR1 is LNHDA, CDR2 SQIVND, per germline (reference sequence). The CDR3 runs to 15 residues. Trimming took 3 bases from V and 5 from J; bases not matched to a gene: 7. The PCR used 60 Vbeta and 13 Jbeta primers. Clones were read by immunoSEQ multiplex PCR, and TCRdb kept only the in-frame ones, dropping some. The sample has around 130,000 clones; approximately 72% are singletons. A word on this clone: Its target is not known.

This TCR came from a man younger than 35 in good health and CMV-seronegative. The material sequenced was PBMCs. The J gene is TRBJ2-1, the V gene TRBV19; 7 bases match TRBD2. The CDR3 region has the DNA TGTGCCAGTAGTATCCGGCTAGCGGAGCACAATGAGCAGTTCTTC. This gives the protein CASSIRLAEHNEQFF.